These 13 T cell receptor beta chains came from one sample sequenced in a study of cytomegalovirus exposure and HLA in healthy donors. With 60 Vbeta and 13 Jbeta primers, the PCR was carried out. Repertoires were generated with immunoSEQ multiplex PCR, while TCRdb's copy carries only in-frame clones and drops some. The sample holds 150,000 to 200,000 clones, approximately 71% seen once. Source material: PBMCs. All receptors derive from a man aged 25-40 years in good health and CMV-seropositive.

A word on this clone: The same CDR3 arises from other DNA sequences in this sample as well. This chain connects TRBV7-3 to TRBJ1-2; D may be TRBD1 (6 bases). Trimming cost V 5 bases and J 6 bases, with 13 bases left between them. The CDR3 contains 13 residues. Germline CDR1 SGHTA, CDR2 FQGTGA. CDR3 residues: CASSQPTGDGYTF. The CDR3 nucleotides are TGTGCCAGCAGCCAGCCGACAGGAGATGGCTACACCTTC.

There are a few counts of this clone. The chain uses TRBV7-2 and TRBJ2-3; D may be TRBD1 (7 bases). V dropped 4 bases and J dropped 6 bases, with 17 bases sitting between them. Germline-derived CDR1 and CDR2 are SGHTA and FQGNSA. The CDR3 contains 15 residues. Written as DNA, the CDR3 is TGTGCCAGCAGCTACTTAGGACTACAGGGGGATACGCAGTATTTT. Amino acid sequence: CASSYLGLQGDTQYF. Full variable domain (outside the CDR3, taken from reference TRBV7-2 and TRBJ2-3): GAGVSQSPSNKVTEKGKDVELRCDPISGHTALYWYRQSLGQGLEFLIYFQGNSAPDKSGLPSDRFSAERTGGSVSTLTIQRTQQEDSAVYLCASSYLGLQGDTQYFGPGTRLTVL.

This clone was seen a single time. V gene TRBV2 combines with J gene TRBJ2-7; 13 nucleotides match TRBD2. CDR1 and CDR2 (germline): SNHLY, FYNNEI. Germline trimming cut 6 bases from V and 3 bases from J; bases unmatched to any gene: 8. The CDR3 loop spans 16 amino acids. CDR3 coding DNA: TGTGCCAGCAGCCTGACTAGCGGGAGGCCCAGCTACGAGCAGTACTTC. Its protein is CASSLTSGRPSYEQYF.

V and J are TRBV12-5 and TRBJ1-5; TRBD1 matches at 9 bases. CDR1 is LGHNT and CDR2 is FRNRAP in the germline V gene. J lost 5 bases, V lost 1 base, and 9 bases had no gene match. CDR3 length: 17 residues. The CDR3 sequence: CASGLAINRDRDQPQHF. In DNA, the CDR3 is TGTGCTAGTGGTTTGGCCATAAACCGGGACAGGGATCAGCCCCAGCATTTT.

This clone has just one count. V is TRBV5-6 and J is TRBJ2-7; D possibly corresponds to TRBD2 (7 bases). Trimming stripped 2 bases from V and 9 bases from J, with 15 bases between. The CDR3 has 13 amino acids. Per germline, CDR1 SGHDT and CDR2 YYEEEE. As DNA, the CDR3 is TGTGCCAGCAGCTTTGGGGGGGGCGCGGCGCAGTACTTC. It is translated as CASSFGGGAAQYF.

The chain uses TRBV6-6 and TRBJ2-3, with 8 bases aligning to TRBD1. Unmatched junction bases numbered 11, after V lost 6 bases and J lost 3 bases. CDR1 and CDR2 (germline): MNHNY, SVGAGI (reference sequence). This CDR3 spans 16 amino acids. The CDR3 sequence is CASSSDRGFSTDTQYF. DNA of the CDR3: TGTGCCAGCAGCTCCGACAGGGGCTTTTCGACAGATACGCAGTATTTT.

The chain has TRBV7-2 and TRBJ2-7; 10 bases fit TRBD2. The germline V gene encodes CDR1 SGHTA and CDR2 FQGNSA. The CDR3 length is 17 residues. J gave up 0 bases and V 5 bases, and 10 bases lay outside the gene matches. CDR3 sequence (DNA): TGTGCCAGCAGCCCCAAGGTTACTAGCGGGGTCTCCTACGAGCAGTACTTC. It is translated as CASSPKVTSGVSYEQYF.

The rearrangement joins TRBV29-1 to TRBJ2-5, with 9 bases lining up with TRBD2. CDR1 is SQVTM and CDR2 is ANQGSEA in the germline V gene. J lost 2 bases, V lost 1 base, and 20 bases had no gene match. CDR3 size: 20 residues. The CDR3 here is CSVEGAGVSGRGEPQETQYF. In nucleotides, the CDR3 is TGCAGCGTTGAAGGGGCGGGGGTTAGCGGGAGAGGTGAACCTCAAGAGACCCAGTACTTC.

There are a few counts of this clone. The chain employs TRBV14 and TRBJ1-1; TRBD1 matches 8 bases. The CDR3 runs to 16 residues. V was pared by 4 bases and J by 6 bases, with 13 bases of the junction left unmatched. From germline, CDR1 is SGHDN and CDR2 FVKESK. As DNA, the CDR3 is TGTGCCAGCAGCCGTAGCGCCGGGACAGGTACCTCTGAAGCTTTCTTT. Translated: CASSRSAGTGTSEAFF.

The chain links TRBV19 to TRBJ2-1; 7 bases agree with TRBD2. The germline V gene has CDR1 LNHDA and CDR2 SQIVND (reference sequence). This CDR3 is built from 14 residues. Trimming took 3 bases from V and 5 from J; bases not matched to a gene: 4. The CDR3 coding sequence is TGTGCCAGTAGTATGGGACTACCAAACAATGAGCAGTTCTTC. As protein: CASSMGLPNNEQFF. Variable domain in full (rest from reference TRBV19 and TRBJ2-1): DGGITQSPKYLFRKEGQNVTLSCEQNLNHDAMYWYRQDPGQGLRLIYYSQIVNDFQKGDIAEGYSVSREKKESFPLTVTSAQKNPTAFYLCASSMGLPNNEQFFGPGTRLTVL.

A word on this clone: The junction differs from germline at one of its ends, possibly a read error. This specimen includes other DNA sequences encoding the same CDR3. The V gene is TRBV19, the J gene TRBJ2-2; D is possibly TRBD1 (6 bases). The CDR3 has 14 amino acids. Germline CDR1 and CDR2: LNHDA and SQIVND (reference sequence). The CDR3 DNA follows: TGTGCCAGTAGTCAGGGGTCGGGCACCGGGGAGCTGTTTTTC. Translation gives CASSQGSGTGELFF.

Comment on this clone: The sample has other DNA sequences that encode this CDR3 too. The V call is TRBV5-1, the J call TRBJ2-1; 10 bases agree with TRBD1. Looked up from germline, CDR1 is SGHRS and CDR2 is YFSETQ. The CDR3 has 15 amino acids. V lost 8 bases and J lost 4; bases outside the gene matches: 9. The CDR3 coding sequence is TGCGCCAGTAGCGCCGGGACAGGGGTATACAATGAGCAGTTCTTC. Protein: CASSAGTGVYNEQFF.

This clone was seen more than once but under ten times. The gene calls are TRBV4-1 and TRBJ1-1; no clear D. With 0 bases removed from V and 11 bases from J, the gap between germline ends came to 16 bases. Germline CDR1 is MGHRA and CDR2 is YSYEKL. The CDR3 runs 14 residues. The CDR3 spells CASSQEQQQAWAFF. DNA for the CDR3: TGCGCCAGCAGCCAAGAACAGCAGCAGGCGTGGGCTTTCTTT.